This T cell receptor beta chain was captured in a study of long-term antiretroviral therapy in people with HIV. Study-wide findings and caveats: HIV repertoires had narrower CDR3 length ranges than controls. Diversity measured after ART increased yet remained under transplant donor controls.

United States facilities provided treatment to all participants with HIV. Regarding this clone: Its cognate antigen is unknown.

There are 13 residues in the CDR3. Per the germline V gene, CDR1 is SGHAT and CDR2 is FQDESV (reference sequence). Unmatched junction bases numbered 4, after V lost 5 bases and J lost 5 bases. Running of the v3.0 immunoSEQ assay took place at survey level. The table came from immunoSEQ multiplex PCR; TCRdb's copy has only in-frame clones and leaves some out. The sample holds about 35,000 clones, about 74% seen once. This chain links TRBV11-1 with TRBJ2-5; 8 bases map to TRBD1. The TCR was taken from a woman between 45 and 60 years old with HIV. The starting material was unsorted PBMCs, obtained 2 years after starting antiretroviral therapy. The CDR3 DNA reads TGTGCCAGCAGCCGTGGACAGGGTGAGACCCAGTACTTC. Translated, it gives CASSRGQGETQYF.